The 6 T cell receptor beta chains listed next were all sequenced from one sample in a study of cytomegalovirus exposure and HLA in healthy donors (dated by TCRdb to about 2017). Libraries were made using the immunoSEQ multiplex PCR assay. For the multiplex PCR, a mixture combining 60 forward primers for TCR Vbeta segments and 13 reverse primers for TCR Jbeta segments was used. What TCRdb holds here is the immuneACCESS table cut down to in-frame rearrangements. Part of the clones is not present; checked against another copy, under half of the missing clones reflect an unresolved V gene, and the others are unexplained. Counted in this sample were tens of thousands of clones; less than 75% of them appeared once. The ten largest clones add up to 6% to 9.5% of the sample. The sample comprised PBMCs. The source of these receptors is a middle-aged man in good health and CMV-seropositive.

The gene calls are TRBV19 and TRBJ1-1; 10 positions agree with TRBD1. This CDR3 spans 15 amino acids. Per germline, CDR1 LNHDA and CDR2 SQIVND (reference sequence). The ends lost 6 bases at V and 6 bases at J; junction bases unmatched: 10. The CDR3 is CASRWDRGEGAEAFF. The CDR3 DNA reads TGTGCCAGTAGATGGGACAGGGGTGAGGGGGCTGAAGCTTTCTTT.

The chain is built from TRBV7-9 and TRBJ1-4; TRBD1 might be the D (5 bases). CDR1 is SEHNR, CDR2 FQNEAQ, per germline (reference sequence). This CDR3 spans 14 amino acids. Trimming took 2 bases from V and 4 from J, leaving 8 bases between them. CDR3 loop: CASSLRQGNEKLFF. CDR3 nucleotides: TGTGCCAGCAGCTTAAGGCAGGGTAATGAAAAACTGTTTTTT.

This clone was seen a handful of times. The CDR3 coding sequence is TGTGCCAGCAGTTACTCCCCAGGGACTAATGAAAAACTGTTTTTT. Translation gives CASSYSPGTNEKLFF. The chain has TRBV6-5 and TRBJ1-4; D is possibly TRBD1 (5 bases). Germline loops: CDR1 MNHEY, CDR2 SVGAGI. V was pared by 0 bases and J by 2 bases, with 7 bases between. The CDR3 contains 15 residues.

The rearrangement joins TRBV28 to TRBJ1-2, with D possibly matching TRBD1 (6 bases). This CDR3 spans 13 amino acids. Trimming left V 6 bases short and J 5 bases short, with 13 bases between. CDR1 is MDHEN, CDR2 SYDVKM, per germline. CDR3 in amino acids: CASSIDRIYGYTF. As DNA, the CDR3 is TGTGCCAGCAGCATCGACAGGATTTATGGCTACACCTTC.

This clone has a handful of counts. CDR3 protein: CATSRGDSGLARYNEQFF. The CDR3 DNA follows: TGTGCCACCAGCAGAGGCGACAGCGGACTAGCGCGGTACAATGAGCAGTTCTTC. The rearrangement uses TRBV15 and TRBJ2-1; TRBD2 agrees at 9 bases. Germline values: CDR1 LNHNV, CDR2 YYDKDF (reference sequence). The CDR3 is 18 residues long. V shed 1 base and J 4 bases; nucleotides not matched to a gene: 11.

This chain connects TRBV29-1 to TRBJ1-2; D call uncertain. Per the germline V gene, CDR1 is SQVTM and CDR2 is ANQGSEA. This CDR3 has 9 residues. The V end was cut by 3 bases, the J end by 11 bases, with 7 bases between. CDR3 amino acids: CSVDSEYTF. The CDR3 DNA follows: TGCAGCGTTGATTCGGAGTACACCTTC. The full variable domain, rest sourced from reference TRBV29-1 and TRBJ1-2, is SAVISQKPSRDICQRGTSLTIQCQVDSQVTMMFWYRQQPGQSLTLIATANQGSEATYESGFVIDKFPISRPNLTFSTLTVSNMSPEDSSIYLCSVDSEYTFGSGTRLTVV.